This is a list of T cell receptor beta chains from one sample in a study of T-cell reconstitution after alpha-beta-depleted transplantation in children. TCRdb used MiXCR to reprocess the PCR reads, holding one entry per CDR3 protein. The sample includes approximately 190,000 distinct CDR3 sequences, 8.4% of them seen just once. Sample: PBMCs, mostly from graft donor cells, taken 360 days after TCRalphabeta/CD19-depleted stem cell transplant. These receptors all come from a male patient between 2 and 15 years old who had a stem cell transplant for acute myeloid leukemia, so the T cells may come from the graft donor. CDR3s include the opening cysteine and the closing phenylalanine or tryptophan. D genes are given only for firm matches. Some rows mark clone size as missing; the rest say once, few, many or name a class of expanded clone.

many	.	TRBV20-1	TRBJ2-4	CSARGGTPQYF	TGCAGTGCTAGAGGTGGGACTCCTCAGTACTTC
.	.	TRBV6-5	TRBJ2-7	CASSYSINAPTYEQYF	TGTGCCAGCAGTTACTCGATCAACGCCCCCACCTACGAGCAGTACTTC
.	TRBD1	TRBV5-1	TRBJ2-1	CASSETGDSSYNEQFF	TGCGCCAGCAGCGAGACAGGGGACAGCTCCTACAATGAGCAGTTCTTC
.	.	TRBV29-1	TRBJ2-4	CSVARRLADNIQYF	TGCAGCGTTGCAAGACGGCTAGCTGATAACATTCAGTACTTC
many	.	TRBV12-3/TRBV12-4	TRBJ2-1	CASSPQGVLNEQFF	TGTGCCAGCAGTCCCCAGGGCGTGCTCAATGAGCAGTTCTTC
.	TRBD1	TRBV5-1	TRBJ2-5	CASSFGTGALQETQYF	TGCGCCAGCAGCTTTGGGACAGGGGCTCTTCAAGAGACCCAGTACTTC
many	TRBD1	TRBV12-3/TRBV12-4	TRBJ1-4	CASTLARGPNEKLFF	TGTGCCAGCACCCTTGCCAGGGGGCCTAATGAAAAACTGTTTTTT
.	TRBD1	TRBV6-1	TRBJ1-5	CASSWTGGGNQPQHF	TGTGCCAGCAGCTGGACAGGGGGCGGCAATCAGCCCCAGCATTTT
.	TRBD1	TRBV6-5	TRBJ1-6	CASSYSTGDDNSPLHF	TGTGCCAGCAGTTACTCGACAGGGGACGATAATTCACCCCTCCACTTT
.	TRBD2	TRBV7-8	TRBJ2-5	CASSLGGLAGSQETQYF	TGTGCCAGCAGCCTAGGGGGACTAGCGGGATCCCAAGAGACCCAGTACTTC
.	.	TRBV20-1	TRBJ1-2	CSVKGSNYGYTF	TGCAGTGTCAAGGGTTCTAACTATGGCTACACCTTC
few	.	TRBV15	TRBJ2-5	CATSRNIPSYQETQYF	TGTGCCACCAGCAGAAATATTCCGAGTTACCAAGAGACCCAGTACTTC
.	.	TRBV9	TRBJ2-7	CASSEADRIYEQYF	TGTGCCAGCAGCGAGGCGGACAGAATCTACGAGCAGTACTTC
.	TRBD1	TRBV29-1	TRBJ1-2	CSVLTGVGYTF	TGCAGCGTTCTCACAGGGGTTGGCTACACCTTC
many	.	TRBV12-3/TRBV12-4	TRBJ2-1	CASRSPEQFF	TGTGCCAGCAGGTCCCCCGAGCAGTTCTTC
few	.	TRBV29-1	TRBJ2-4	CSAETGVKNIQYF	TGCAGCGCTGAGACAGGAGTCAAAAACATTCAGTACTTC
.	.	TRBV12-3/TRBV12-4	TRBJ2-5	CASSQTQETQYF	TGTGCCAGCAGCCAAACCCAAGAGACCCAGTACTTC
.	TRBD2	TRBV5-1	TRBJ2-1	CASSLQPGGSYNEQFF	TGCGCCAGCAGCTTGCAGCCGGGGGGCTCCTACAATGAGCAGTTCTTC
many	TRBD1	TRBV6-4	TRBJ1-2	CASSEGQGDGYTF	TGTGCCAGCAGTGAGGGACAGGGCGATGGCTACACCTTC
many	TRBD1	TRBV12-3/TRBV12-4	TRBJ2-3	CASSPARDRGDTQYF	TGTGCCAGCAGCCCTGCCCGGGACAGGGGAGATACGCAGTATTTT
many	.	TRBV7-9	TRBJ2-7	CASSPRSTYEQYF	TGTGCCAGCAGCCCTCGATCGACCTACGAGCAGTACTTC
few	.	TRBV5-1	TRBJ1-5	CASSLDRVGGNQPQHF	TGCGCCAGCAGCTTGGACAGGGTCGGAGGCAATCAGCCCCAGCATTTT
.	TRBD1	TRBV6-1	TRBJ2-7	CASSGDRVVGEQYF	TGTGCCAGCAGCGGGGACAGGGTAGTAGGCGAGCAGTACTTC
.	.	TRBV20-1	TRBJ2-7	CSAATGFHEQYF	TGCAGTGCTGCTACAGGGTTCCACGAGCAGTACTTC
.	.	TRBV21-1	TRBJ2-1	CASSKLRGWPCNEQFF	TGTGCCAGCAGCAAACTTCGGGGATGGCCCTGCAATGAGCAGTTCTTC
.	.	TRBV20-1	TRBJ2-2	CSARVLITGELFF	TGCAGTGCTAGAGTACTGATCACCGGGGAGCTGTTTTTT
many	TRBD2	TRBV6-5	TRBJ2-1	CASSYRWRLAGKNEQFF	TGTGCCAGCAGTTATAGATGGAGGCTAGCGGGTAAAAATGAGCAGTTCTTC
few	.	TRBV11-2	TRBJ2-3	CASSFSGDYTDTQYF	TGTGCCAGCAGCTTTTCCGGGGATTACACAGATACGCAGTATTTT
many	TRBD2	TRBV29-1	TRBJ2-1	CSVNPGTSAYNEQFF	TGCAGCGTTAACCCCGGGACTAGCGCGTACAATGAGCAGTTCTTC
.	.	TRBV29-1	TRBJ2-5	CSVQQGRETQYF	TGCAGCGTTCAACAGGGACGAGAGACCCAGTACTTC
.	.	TRBV7-9	TRBJ2-1	CASHYGEQFF	TGTGCCAGCCATTATGGTGAGCAGTTCTTC
many	.	TRBV7-8	TRBJ1-5	CASVGGRGNQPQHF	TGTGCCAGCGTCGGGGGGCGAGGTAATCAGCCCCAGCATTTT
many	.	TRBV12-3/TRBV12-4	TRBJ2-1	CASSLWKMGNEQFF	TGTGCCAGCAGTTTATGGAAAATGGGGAATGAGCAGTTCTTC
.	TRBD2	TRBV7-2	TRBJ2-7	CASGLAGFGEQYF	TGTGCCAGCGGACTAGCGGGATTCGGCGAGCAGTACTTC
many	TRBD1	TRBV11-1	TRBJ1-1	CASSSQGDTEAFF	TGTGCCAGCAGCTCACAGGGGGACACTGAAGCTTTCTTT
.	.	TRBV7-9	TRBJ1-6	CASSLAEPGLGSPLHF	TGTGCCAGCAGCTTAGCGGAACCCGGCTTGGGTTCACCCCTCCACTTT
many	.	TRBV20-1	TRBJ2-1	CSARWGALYNEQFF	TGCAGTGCTAGATGGGGGGCCCTTTACAATGAGCAGTTCTTC
many	.	TRBV28	TRBJ2-3	CASSPIQPGTDTQYF	TGTGCCAGCAGTCCGATACAACCAGGGACAGATACGCAGTATTTT
many	.	TRBV20-1	TRBJ2-3	CSARPWVTDTQYF	TGCAGTGCTAGACCCTGGGTGACAGATACGCAGTATTTT
few	.	TRBV3-1	TRBJ2-1	CASSQVGNEQFF	TGTGCCAGCAGCCAAGTGGGGAATGAGCAGTTCTTC
many	.	TRBV12-3/TRBV12-4	TRBJ2-3	CASRRSRTPHTDTQYF	TGTGCCAGCAGACGTTCAAGGACACCTCACACAGATACGCAGTATTTT
many	.	TRBV7-9	TRBJ1-2	CASSSLGDRPYTF	TGTGCCAGCAGCTCTCTTGGAGACAGGCCCTACACCTTC
.	TRBD1	TRBV7-6	TRBJ2-1	CASSLSQGVYNEQFF	TGTGCCAGCAGCTTAAGTCAGGGGGTCTACAATGAGCAGTTCTTC
many	TRBD1	TRBV30	TRBJ2-7	CAWSAGTGYEQYF	TGTGCCTGGAGTGCCGGGACAGGCTACGAGCAGTACTTC
.	TRBD2	TRBV12-3/TRBV12-4	TRBJ2-5	CASARKAGGQETQYF	TGTGCCAGCGCACGAAAGGCGGGGGGGCAAGAGACCCAGTACTTC